The sequence of this T cell receptor (beta chain) was determined in a study of cytomegalovirus exposure and HLA in healthy donors. Trimming cost V 6 bases and J 2 bases, with 11 bases left between them. The CDR3 has 14 residues. Germline lookup yields CDR1 LNHDA and CDR2 SQIVND (reference sequence). With 60 Vbeta and 13 Jbeta primers, the PCR was carried out. The protocol was immunoSEQ multiplex PCR, while the TCRdb copy is restricted to in-frame clones and leaves out a portion. The top ten hold roughly 3.7% of the sample, which has fewer than 150,000 clones, approximately 80% seen once. J is TRBJ2-1 and V is TRBV19; D may be TRBD1 (8 bases). This clonotype was obtained from a human donor in good health. The material sequenced was PBMCs. The CDR3 loop is CASSTGGAYNEQFF. DNA for the CDR3: TGTGCCAGTAGCACAGGGGGGGCCTACAATGAGCAGTTCTTC.